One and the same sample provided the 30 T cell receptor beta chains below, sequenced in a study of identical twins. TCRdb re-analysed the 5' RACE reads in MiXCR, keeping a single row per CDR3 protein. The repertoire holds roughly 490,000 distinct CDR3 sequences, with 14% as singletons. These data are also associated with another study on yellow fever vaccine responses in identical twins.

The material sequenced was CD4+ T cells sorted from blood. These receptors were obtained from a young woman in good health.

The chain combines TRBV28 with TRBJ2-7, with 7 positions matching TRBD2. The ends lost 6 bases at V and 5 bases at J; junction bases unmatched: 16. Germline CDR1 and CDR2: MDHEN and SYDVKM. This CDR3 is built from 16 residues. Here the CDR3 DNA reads TGTGCCAGCAGCCCCCCTTGGTGGGAGGGCCTGAACGAGCAGTACTTC. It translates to CASSPPWWEGLNEQYF. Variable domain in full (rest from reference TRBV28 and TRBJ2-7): DVKVTQSSRYLVKRTGEKVFLECVQDMDHENMFWYRQDPGLGLRLIYFSYDVKMKEKGDIPEGYSVSREKKERFSLILESASTNQTSMYLCASSPPWWEGLNEQYFGPGTRLTVT.

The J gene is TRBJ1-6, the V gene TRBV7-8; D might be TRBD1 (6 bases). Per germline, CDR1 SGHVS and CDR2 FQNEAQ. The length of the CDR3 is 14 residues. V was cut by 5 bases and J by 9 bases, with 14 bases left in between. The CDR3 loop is CASSQTTGFSPLHF. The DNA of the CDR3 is TGTGCCAGCAGCCAAACCACAGGGTTTTCACCCCTCCACTTT.

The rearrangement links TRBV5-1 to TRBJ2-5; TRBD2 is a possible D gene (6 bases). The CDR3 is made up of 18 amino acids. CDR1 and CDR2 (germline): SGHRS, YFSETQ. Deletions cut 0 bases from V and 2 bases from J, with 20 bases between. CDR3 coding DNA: TGCGCCAGCAGCTTGGAGTCCGTAAAGTGGAGGGTTCAAGAGACCCAGTACTTC. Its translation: CASSLESVKWRVQETQYF. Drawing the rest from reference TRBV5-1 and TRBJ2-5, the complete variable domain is KAGVTQTPRYLIKTRGQQVTLSCSPISGHRSVSWYQQTPGQGLQFLFEYFSETQRNKGNFPGRFSGRQFSNSRSEMNVSTLELGDSALYLCASSLESVKWRVQETQYFGPGTRLLVL.

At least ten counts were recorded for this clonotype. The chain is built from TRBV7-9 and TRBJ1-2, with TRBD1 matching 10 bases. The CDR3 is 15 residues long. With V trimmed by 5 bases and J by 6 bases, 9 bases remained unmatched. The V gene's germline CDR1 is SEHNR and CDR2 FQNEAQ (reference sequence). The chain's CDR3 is CASSPAYDRGHGYTF. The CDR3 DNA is TGTGCCAGCAGCCCAGCATACGACAGGGGGCATGGCTACACCTTC.

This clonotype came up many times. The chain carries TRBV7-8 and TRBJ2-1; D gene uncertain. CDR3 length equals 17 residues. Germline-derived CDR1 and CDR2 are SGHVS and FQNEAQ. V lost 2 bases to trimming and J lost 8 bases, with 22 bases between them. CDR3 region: CASSLRPIQSTGDEQFF. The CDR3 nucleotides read TGTGCCAGCAGCTTACGACCTATCCAGTCAACCGGCGATGAGCAGTTCTTC.

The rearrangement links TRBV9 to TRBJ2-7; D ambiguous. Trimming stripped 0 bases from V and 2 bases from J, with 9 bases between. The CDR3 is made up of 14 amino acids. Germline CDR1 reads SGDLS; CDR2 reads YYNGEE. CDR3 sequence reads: CASSVGAEPYEQYF. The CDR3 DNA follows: TGTGCCAGCAGCGTAGGGGCAGAGCCCTACGAGCAGTACTTC. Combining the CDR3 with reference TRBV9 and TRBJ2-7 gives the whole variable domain DSGVTQTPKHLITATGQRVTLRCSPRSGDLSVYWYQQSLDQGLQFLIQYYNGEERAKGNILERFSAQQFPDLHSELNLSSLELGDSALYFCASSVGAEPYEQYFGPGTRLTVT.

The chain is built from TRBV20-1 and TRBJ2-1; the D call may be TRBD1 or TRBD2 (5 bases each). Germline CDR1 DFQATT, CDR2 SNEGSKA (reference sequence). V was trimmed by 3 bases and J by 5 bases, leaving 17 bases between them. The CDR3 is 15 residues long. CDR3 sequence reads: CSARDVSRGNNEQFF. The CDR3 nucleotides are TGCAGTGCTAGGGATGTCAGCCGGGGCAACAATGAGCAGTTCTTC.

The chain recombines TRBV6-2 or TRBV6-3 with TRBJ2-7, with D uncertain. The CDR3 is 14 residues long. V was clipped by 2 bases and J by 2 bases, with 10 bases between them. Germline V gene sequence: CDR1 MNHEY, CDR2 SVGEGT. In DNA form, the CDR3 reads TGTGCCAGCAGTTACAGGGTCGCTACCTACGAGCAGTACTTC. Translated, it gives CASSYRVATYEQYF.

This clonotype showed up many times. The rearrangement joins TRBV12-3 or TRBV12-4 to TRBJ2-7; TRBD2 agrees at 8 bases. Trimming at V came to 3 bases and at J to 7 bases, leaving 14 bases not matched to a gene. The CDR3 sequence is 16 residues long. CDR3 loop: CASSFGTGGSRLEQYF. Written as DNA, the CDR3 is TGTGCCAGCAGTTTTGGGACGGGAGGGTCCAGGTTAGAGCAGTACTTC.

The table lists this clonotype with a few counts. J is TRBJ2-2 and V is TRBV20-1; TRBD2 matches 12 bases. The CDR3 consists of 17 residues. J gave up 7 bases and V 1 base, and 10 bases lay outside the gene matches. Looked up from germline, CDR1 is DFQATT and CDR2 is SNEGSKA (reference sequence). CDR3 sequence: CSARALAGGLVVGELFF. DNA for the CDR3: TGCAGTGCTAGAGCGCTAGCGGGGGGGCTAGTAGTCGGGGAGCTGTTTTTT.

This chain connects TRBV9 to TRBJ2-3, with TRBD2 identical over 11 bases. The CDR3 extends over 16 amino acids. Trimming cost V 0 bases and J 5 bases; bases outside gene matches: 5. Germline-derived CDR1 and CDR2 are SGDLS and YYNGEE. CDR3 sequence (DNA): TGTGCCAGCAGCGTAGTAGCGGGGGGGCCTGAAGATACGCAGTATTTT. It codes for CASSVVAGGPEDTQYF. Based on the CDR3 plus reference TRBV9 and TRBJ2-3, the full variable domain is DSGVTQTPKHLITATGQRVTLRCSPRSGDLSVYWYQQSLDQGLQFLIQYYNGEERAKGNILERFSAQQFPDLHSELNLSSLELGDSALYFCASSVVAGGPEDTQYFGPGTRLTVL.

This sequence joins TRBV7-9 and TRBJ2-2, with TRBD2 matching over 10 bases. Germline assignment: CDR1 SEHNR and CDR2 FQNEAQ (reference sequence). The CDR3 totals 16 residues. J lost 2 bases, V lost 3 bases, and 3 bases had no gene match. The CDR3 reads CASSFLAGVNTGELFF. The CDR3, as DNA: TGTGCCAGCAGCTTTCTAGCGGGAGTTAACACCGGGGAGCTGTTTTTT.

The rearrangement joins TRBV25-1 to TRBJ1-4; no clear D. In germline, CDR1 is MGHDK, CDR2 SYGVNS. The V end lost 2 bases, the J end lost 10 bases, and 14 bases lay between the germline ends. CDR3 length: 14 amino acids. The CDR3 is CASSEGRVFGKLFF. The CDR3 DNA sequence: TGTGCCAGCAGTGAAGGGAGGGTTTTCGGAAAACTGTTTTTT.

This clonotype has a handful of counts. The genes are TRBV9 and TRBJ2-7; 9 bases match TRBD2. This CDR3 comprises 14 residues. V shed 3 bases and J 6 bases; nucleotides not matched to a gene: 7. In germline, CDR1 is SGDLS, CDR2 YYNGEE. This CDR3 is CASSALAGVGEQYF. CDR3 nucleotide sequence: TGTGCCAGCAGCGCCTTAGCGGGAGTTGGCGAGCAGTACTTC. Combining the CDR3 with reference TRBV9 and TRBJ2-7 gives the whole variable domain DSGVTQTPKHLITATGQRVTLRCSPRSGDLSVYWYQQSLDQGLQFLIQYYNGEERAKGNILERFSAQQFPDLHSELNLSSLELGDSALYFCASSALAGVGEQYFGPGTRLTVT.

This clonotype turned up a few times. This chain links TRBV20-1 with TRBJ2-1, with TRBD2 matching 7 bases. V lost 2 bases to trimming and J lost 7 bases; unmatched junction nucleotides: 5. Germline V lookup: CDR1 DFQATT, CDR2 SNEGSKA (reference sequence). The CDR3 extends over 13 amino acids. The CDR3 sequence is CSARWRERNEQFF. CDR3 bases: TGCAGTGCTAGATGGCGGGAGAGGAATGAGCAGTTCTTC.

CDR3 nucleotide sequence: TGCGCCAGCAGCTTAGCCGGGACTACCTCCTACGAGCAGTACTTC. Protein: CASSLAGTTSYEQYF. V is TRBV5-1 and J is TRBJ2-7; 7 positions match TRBD2. V shed 2 bases, J shed 0 bases, and the junction held 5 bases outside the gene matches. The CDR3 has 15 amino acids. Germline V lookup: CDR1 SGHRS, CDR2 YFSETQ.

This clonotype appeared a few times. The CDR3 here is CSIRPTDTQYF. The DNA for the CDR3 is TGCAGTATTCGGCCCACAGATACGCAGTATTTT. The rearrangement links TRBV20-1 to TRBJ2-3; D remains unclear. The CDR3 is made up of 11 amino acids. V lost 8 bases, J lost 2 bases, and 8 bases lay in between. CDR1 and CDR2 from the germline V gene are DFQATT and SNEGSKA (reference sequence).

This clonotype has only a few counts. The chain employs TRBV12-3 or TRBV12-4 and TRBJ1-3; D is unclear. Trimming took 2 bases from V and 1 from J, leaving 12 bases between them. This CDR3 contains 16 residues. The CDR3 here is CASSLRDKVSGNTIYF. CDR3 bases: TGTGCCAGCAGTTTAAGGGATAAAGTATCTGGAAACACCATATATTTT.

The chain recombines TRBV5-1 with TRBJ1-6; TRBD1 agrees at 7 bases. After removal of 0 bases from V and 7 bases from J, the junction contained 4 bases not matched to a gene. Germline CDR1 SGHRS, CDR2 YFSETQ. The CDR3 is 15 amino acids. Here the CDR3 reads CASSLEQGGNSPLHF. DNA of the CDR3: TGCGCCAGCAGCTTGGAGCAGGGGGGGAATTCACCCCTCCACTTT.

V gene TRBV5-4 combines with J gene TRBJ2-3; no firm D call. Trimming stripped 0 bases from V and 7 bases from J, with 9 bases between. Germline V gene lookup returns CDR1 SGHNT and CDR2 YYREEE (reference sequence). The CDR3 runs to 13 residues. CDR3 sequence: CASSLAPPHTQYF. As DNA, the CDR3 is TGTGCCAGCAGCTTGGCCCCCCCACATACGCAGTATTTT.

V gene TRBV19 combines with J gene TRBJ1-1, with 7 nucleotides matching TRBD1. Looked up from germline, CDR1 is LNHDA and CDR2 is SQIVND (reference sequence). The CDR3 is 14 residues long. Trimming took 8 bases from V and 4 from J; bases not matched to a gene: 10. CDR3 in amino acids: CASRQGGGSTEAFF. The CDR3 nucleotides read TGTGCCAGTCGACAGGGCGGGGGATCCACTGAAGCTTTCTTT.

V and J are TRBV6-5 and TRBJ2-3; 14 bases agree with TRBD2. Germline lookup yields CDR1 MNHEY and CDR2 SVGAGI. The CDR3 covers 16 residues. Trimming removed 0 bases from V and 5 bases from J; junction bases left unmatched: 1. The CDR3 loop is CASSYSGLAGVDTQYF. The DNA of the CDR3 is TGTGCCAGCAGTTACTCGGGACTAGCGGGAGTAGATACGCAGTATTTT.

CDR3 residues: CAWSLNFNTGELFF. CDR3 bases: TGTGCCTGGAGTTTAAATTTTAACACCGGGGAGCTGTTTTTT. V is TRBV30 and J is TRBJ2-2; no definite D call. The CDR3 contains 14 residues. The V end lost 2 bases, the J end lost 2 bases, and 9 bases lay between the germline ends. CDR1 and CDR2 (germline): GTSNPN, SVGIG (reference sequence).

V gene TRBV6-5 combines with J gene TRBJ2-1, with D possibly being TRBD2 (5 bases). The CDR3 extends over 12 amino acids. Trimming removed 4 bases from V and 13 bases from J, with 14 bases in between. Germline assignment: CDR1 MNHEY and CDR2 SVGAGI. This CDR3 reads CASSSGWERQFF. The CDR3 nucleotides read TGTGCCAGCAGTTCCGGTTGGGAGAGACAGTTCTTC.

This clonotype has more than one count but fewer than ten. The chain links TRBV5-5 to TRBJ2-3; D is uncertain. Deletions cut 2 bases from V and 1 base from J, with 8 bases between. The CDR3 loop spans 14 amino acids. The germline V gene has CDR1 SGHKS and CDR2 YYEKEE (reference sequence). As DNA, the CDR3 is TGTGCCAGCAGCTTCGATCAGGGCACAGATACGCAGTATTTT. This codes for CASSFDQGTDTQYF.

CDR3 amino acids: CASSSTGFPEQYF. CDR3 coding DNA: TGTGCCAGCAGTTCAACCGGGTTCCCCGAGCAGTACTTC. The gene calls are TRBV28 and TRBJ2-7; D gene unclear. The CDR3 covers 13 residues. Trimming removed 4 bases from V and 6 bases from J, with 13 bases in between. The germline CDR1 and CDR2 sequences are MDHEN and SYDVKM.

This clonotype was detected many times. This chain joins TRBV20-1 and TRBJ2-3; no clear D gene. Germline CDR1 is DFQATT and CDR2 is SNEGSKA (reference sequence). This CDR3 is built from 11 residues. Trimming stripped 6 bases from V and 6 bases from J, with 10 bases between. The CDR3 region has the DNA TGCAGTGCCCCTCGCTCCGATACGCAGTATTTT. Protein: CSAPRSDTQYF.

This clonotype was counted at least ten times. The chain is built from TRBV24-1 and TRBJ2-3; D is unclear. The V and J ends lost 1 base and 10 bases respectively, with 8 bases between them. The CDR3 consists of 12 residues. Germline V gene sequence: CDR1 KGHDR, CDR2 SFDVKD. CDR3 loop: CATSDLLASQYF. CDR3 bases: TGTGCCACCAGTGATTTATTGGCTTCGCAGTATTTT.

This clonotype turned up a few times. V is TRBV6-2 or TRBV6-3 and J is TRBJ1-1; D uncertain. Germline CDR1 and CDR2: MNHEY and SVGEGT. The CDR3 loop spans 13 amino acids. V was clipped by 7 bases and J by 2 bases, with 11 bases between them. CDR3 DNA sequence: TGTGCCAGCAATGAGCTGGTTAACACTGAAGCTTTCTTT. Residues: CASNELVNTEAFF.

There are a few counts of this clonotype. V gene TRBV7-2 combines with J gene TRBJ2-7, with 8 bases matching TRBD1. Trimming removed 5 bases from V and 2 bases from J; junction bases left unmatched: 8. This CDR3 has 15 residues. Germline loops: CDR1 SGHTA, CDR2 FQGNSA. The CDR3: CASSVGTGNTYEQYF. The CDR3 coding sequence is TGTGCCAGCAGCGTCGGGACAGGTAACACCTACGAGCAGTACTTC.